The clone carrying this T cell receptor (beta chain) was seen repeatedly, ten times or more. The data belong to a study of prognosis after radiotherapy for stage I lung cancer. TCR beta CDR3 was amplified from genomic DNA by two-round multiplex PCR. Amplification during the initial PCR round employed primers specific to each TRBV and TRBJ gene. In TCRdb, the multiplex PCR reads were re-called with MiXCR into one record per CDR3 protein. The top ten hold less than 40% of the sample, which has 27,000 or so distinct CDR3 sequences, roughly 40% seen once. The length of the CDR3 is 15 residues. Germline V gene data show CDR1 as SGDLS and CDR2 as YYNGEE. V lost 1 base, J lost 3 bases, and 11 bases lay in between.

The genes are TRBV9 and TRBJ1-3, with D possibly matching TRBD1 (6 bases). The source of this sequence is a donor over 45 with non-small cell lung cancer. The sample consisted of PBMCs, taken before or after stereotactic body radiation therapy (not recorded which). Here the CDR3 reads CASSVLGGGGNTIYF. The CDR3 DNA is TGTGCCAGCAGCGTATTGGGGGGCGGTGGAAACACCATATATTTT.